Listed below are T cell receptor beta chains from one sample, sequenced in a study of siplizumab effects on memory and regulatory T cells. The protocol was immunoSEQ multiplex PCR, while the TCRdb copy is restricted to in-frame clones and leaves out a portion. The table includes roughly 92,000 clones, around 94% detected once. The sequenced sample was non-Treg CD4+ T cells sorted from blood. The receptor source for this set is a human donor in good health. Each CDR3 is given with its conserved first and last residue. The order of the fields is J gene, D gene, clone size, V gene, CDR3 protein, CDR3 DNA. A D gene is named only where the DNA matches it firmly. Clone sizes are given selectively: once, few, many, or a class where the clone is expanded.

J gene: TRBJ2-1
D gene: NA
clone size: NA
V gene: TRBV19
CDR3 protein: CASSGGAANNEQFF
CDR3 DNA: TGTGCCAGTAGTGGGGGGGCCGCGAACAATGAGCAGTTCTTC

J gene: TRBJ1-6
D gene: NA
clone size: once
V gene: TRBV30
CDR3 protein: CAWSITWGDNSPLHF
CDR3 DNA: TGTGCCTGGAGTATCACCTGGGGAGATAATTCACCCCTCCACTTT

J gene: TRBJ1-2
D gene: NA
clone size: few
V gene: TRBV5-1
CDR3 protein: CASTFGDTYGYTF
CDR3 DNA: TGCGCCAGTACTTTCGGGGACACCTATGGCTACACCTTC

J gene: TRBJ2-7
D gene: NA
clone size: NA
V gene: TRBV12-1
CDR3 protein: CASSQQVTSGSVLIKNYEQYF
CDR3 DNA: TGTGCCAGCAGCCAGCAAGTGACTAGCGGGAGTGTGCTCATTAAAAACTACGAGCAGTACTTC

J gene: TRBJ2-7
D gene: NA
clone size: NA
V gene: TRBV6-1
CDR3 protein: CASSENLPLEQYF
CDR3 DNA: TGTGCCAGCAGTGAAAACCTCCCCCTTGAGCAGTACTTC

J gene: TRBJ2-5
D gene: NA
clone size: NA
V gene: TRBV27
CDR3 protein: CASSPSGGQRETQYF
CDR3 DNA: TGTGCCAGCAGCCCTTCCGGGGGGCAGCGGGAGACCCAGTACTTC

J gene: TRBJ2-2
D gene: NA
clone size: NA
V gene: TRBV19
CDR3 protein: CASSTILGASNTGELFF
CDR3 DNA: TGTGCCAGTAGTACCATCCTCGGGGCCTCGAACACCGGGGAGCTGTTTTTT

J gene: TRBJ1-4
D gene: NA
clone size: NA
V gene: TRBV6-6
CDR3 protein: CASSPQGNGEKLFF
CDR3 DNA: TGTGCCAGCAGTCCACAGGGTAACGGTGAAAAACTGTTTTTT

J gene: TRBJ1-1
D gene: NA
clone size: NA
V gene: TRBV14
CDR3 protein: CASSQGWGATEAFF
CDR3 DNA: TGTGCCAGCAGCCAAGGATGGGGAGCCACTGAAGCTTTCTTT

J gene: TRBJ2-1
D gene: TRBD1
clone size: NA
V gene: TRBV5-1
CDR3 protein: CASSLDPIKGQNEQFF
CDR3 DNA: TGCGCCAGCAGCTTGGATCCAATAAAGGGACAGAATGAGCAGTTCTTC

J gene: TRBJ2-2
D gene: TRBD1
clone size: NA
V gene: TRBV19
CDR3 protein: CASRIRTGPGELFF
CDR3 DNA: TGTGCCAGTAGGATCCGGACAGGGCCCGGGGAGCTGTTTTTT

J gene: TRBJ1-5
D gene: NA
clone size: NA
V gene: TRBV6-6
CDR3 protein: CASQKSNQPQHF
CDR3 DNA: TGTGCCAGCCAGAAGAGCAATCAGCCCCAGCATTTT

J gene: TRBJ2-7
D gene: TRBD2
clone size: NA
V gene: TRBV6-6
CDR3 protein: CASSYREGYEQYF
CDR3 DNA: TGTGCCAGCAGTTATAGGGAGGGGTACGAGCAGTACTTC

J gene: TRBJ1-1
D gene: NA
clone size: NA
V gene: TRBV19
CDR3 protein: CASRGGRRNEAFF
CDR3 DNA: TGTGCCAGTAGGGGGGGGCGTAGGAATGAAGCTTTCTTT

J gene: TRBJ1-1
D gene: NA
clone size: NA
V gene: TRBV18
CDR3 protein: CASSPGGRTEAFF
CDR3 DNA: TGTGCCAGCTCACCGGGGGGGCGGACTGAAGCTTTCTTT

J gene: TRBJ1-5
D gene: TRBD1
clone size: NA
V gene: TRBV29-1
CDR3 protein: CSVGQDNQPQHF
CDR3 DNA: TGCAGCGTAGGACAGGACAATCAGCCCCAGCATTTT

J gene: TRBJ1-2
D gene: NA
clone size: few
V gene: TRBV7-9
CDR3 protein: CASSPRDHYGYTF
CDR3 DNA: TGTGCCAGCAGCCCCAGGGATCACTATGGCTACACCTTC

J gene: TRBJ2-7
D gene: NA
clone size: few
V gene: TRBV30
CDR3 protein: CAFFSGPPYYEQYF
CDR3 DNA: TGTGCCTTTTTCTCGGGACCACCCTACTACGAGCAGTACTTC

J gene: TRBJ1-4
D gene: NA
clone size: NA
V gene: TRBV19
CDR3 protein: CASSPLSPNQEKLFF
CDR3 DNA: TGTGCCAGTAGTCCCCTCAGTCCTAATCAAGAAAAACTGTTTTTT

J gene: TRBJ1-1
D gene: NA
clone size: NA
V gene: TRBV10-3
CDR3 protein: CAISGLGFGAFF
CDR3 DNA: TGTGCCATCAGTGGGTTGGGATTTGGAGCTTTCTTT

J gene: TRBJ2-2
D gene: NA
clone size: NA
V gene: TRBV7-2
CDR3 protein: CASSSRPPGLQNTGELFF
CDR3 DNA: TGTGCCAGCAGCTCACGTCCTCCGGGACTTCAGAACACCGGGGAGCTGTTTTTT

J gene: TRBJ1-5
D gene: NA
clone size: NA
V gene: TRBV6-1
CDR3 protein: CASRADNSNQPQHF
CDR3 DNA: TGTGCCAGCAGAGCCGACAATAGCAATCAGCCCCAGCATTTT

J gene: TRBJ1-5
D gene: NA
clone size: NA
V gene: TRBV10-2
CDR3 protein: CASSEVLGGQPQHF
CDR3 DNA: TGCGCCAGCAGTGAGGTCCTAGGAGGTCAGCCCCAGCATTTT

J gene: TRBJ1-2
D gene: TRBD1
clone size: NA
V gene: TRBV4-3
CDR3 protein: CASSQVGQGVYGYTF
CDR3 DNA: TGCGCCAGCAGCCAAGTTGGACAGGGCGTCTATGGCTACACCTTC

J gene: TRBJ1-1
D gene: TRBD1
clone size: NA
V gene: TRBV2
CDR3 protein: CASSGTGGEEAFF
CDR3 DNA: TGTGCCAGCAGCGGAACAGGGGGCGAAGAAGCTTTCTTT

J gene: TRBJ1-3
D gene: NA
clone size: NA
V gene: TRBV7-9
CDR3 protein: CASSPRVSGAGNTIYF
CDR3 DNA: TGTGCCAGCAGCCCAAGGGTGTCAGGTGCTGGAAACACCATATATTTT

J gene: TRBJ2-7
D gene: TRBD2
clone size: NA
V gene: TRBV11-2
CDR3 protein: CASSWASGYGEQYF
CDR3 DNA: TGTGCCAGCAGCTGGGCTAGCGGTTACGGCGAGCAGTACTTC

J gene: TRBJ1-2
D gene: NA
clone size: NA
V gene: TRBV28
CDR3 protein: CASSLIPGAANYGYTF
CDR3 DNA: TGTGCCAGCAGTTTAATCCCCGGGGCGGCGAACTATGGCTACACCTTC

J gene: TRBJ2-1
D gene: TRBD2
clone size: NA
V gene: TRBV27
CDR3 protein: CASSFSPAGLGEQFF
CDR3 DNA: TGTGCCAGCAGTTTTTCGCCAGCGGGGCTAGGAGAGCAGTTCTTC

J gene: TRBJ1-1
D gene: NA
clone size: NA
V gene: TRBV30
CDR3 protein: CAWSGASEAFF
CDR3 DNA: TGTGCCTGGTCAGGGGCGTCTGAAGCTTTCTTT

J gene: TRBJ1-4
D gene: NA
clone size: NA
V gene: TRBV9
CDR3 protein: CASSVAGDEKLFF
CDR3 DNA: TGTGCCAGCAGCGTAGCCGGGGATGAAAAACTGTTTTTT

J gene: TRBJ1-2
D gene: TRBD1
clone size: NA
V gene: TRBV5-4
CDR3 protein: CATYRGQGSSLGYGYTF
CDR3 DNA: TGTGCCACCTATAGAGGACAGGGGTCCTCTCTGGGCTATGGCTACACCTTC

J gene: TRBJ2-7
D gene: NA
clone size: NA
V gene: TRBV30
CDR3 protein: CAWSALHHEQYF
CDR3 DNA: TGTGCCTGGAGTGCACTTCACCACGAGCAGTACTTC

J gene: TRBJ2-3
D gene: NA
clone size: NA
V gene: TRBV5-4
CDR3 protein: CASSLEATSITDTQYF
CDR3 DNA: TGTGCCAGCAGCTTGGAGGCGACTAGTATCACAGATACGCAGTATTTT

J gene: TRBJ2-1
D gene: TRBD2
clone size: NA
V gene: TRBV9
CDR3 protein: CASSAGLAGGLGTFF
CDR3 DNA: TGTGCCAGCAGCGCCGGACTAGCGGGGGGTCTGGGCACGTTCTTC

J gene: TRBJ1-2
D gene: NA
clone size: NA
V gene: TRBV2
CDR3 protein: CAKTAFYNYGYTF
CDR3 DNA: TGTGCCAAGACAGCGTTTTATAACTATGGCTACACCTTC

J gene: TRBJ2-1
D gene: NA
clone size: NA
V gene: TRBV7-8
CDR3 protein: CASSLGWYSSYNEQFF
CDR3 DNA: TGTGCCAGCAGCCTAGGCTGGTATAGCTCCTACAATGAGCAGTTCTTC

J gene: TRBJ2-6
D gene: NA
clone size: NA
V gene: TRBV30
CDR3 protein: CAWSMTSGANVLTF
CDR3 DNA: TGTGCCTGGAGCATGACATCTGGGGCCAACGTCCTGACTTTC

J gene: TRBJ2-3
D gene: NA
clone size: NA
V gene: TRBV30
CDR3 protein: CAWSVQVFADTQYF
CDR3 DNA: TGTGCCTGGAGTGTACAGGTGTTCGCAGATACGCAGTATTTT

J gene: TRBJ1-1
D gene: NA
clone size: NA
V gene: TRBV4-2
CDR3 protein: CASSQEGSGVNTEAFF
CDR3 DNA: TGTGCCAGCAGCCAAGAGGGCTCGGGGGTGAACACTGAAGCTTTCTTT

J gene: TRBJ2-2
D gene: NA
clone size: NA
V gene: TRBV19
CDR3 protein: CASTPPIGELFF
CDR3 DNA: TGTGCCAGTACCCCACCCATCGGGGAGCTGTTTTTT

J gene: TRBJ1-6
D gene: NA
clone size: NA
V gene: TRBV5-1
CDR3 protein: CASSSLPTDSPLHF
CDR3 DNA: TGCGCCAGCAGCTCCCTCCCTACGGATTCACCCCTCCACTTT

J gene: TRBJ2-4
D gene: NA
clone size: NA
V gene: TRBV18
CDR3 protein: CASSPVPGGAKNIQYF
CDR3 DNA: TGTGCCAGCTCACCAGTGCCAGGGGGGGCCAAAAACATTCAGTACTTC

J gene: TRBJ2-7
D gene: TRBD1
clone size: NA
V gene: TRBV19
CDR3 protein: CATIPGQGSSEQYF
CDR3 DNA: TGTGCCACCATACCCGGACAGGGTTCAAGCGAGCAGTACTTC

J gene: TRBJ2-7
D gene: NA
clone size: NA
V gene: TRBV5-5
CDR3 protein: CASSLPGLGYDEQYF
CDR3 DNA: TGTGCCAGCAGCTTACCGGGACTGGGGTACGACGAGCAGTACTTC